Listed here is a single T cell receptor beta chain. The Seattle site enrolled patients during active infection and followed them longitudinally. The data originate from a study of blood T cell repertoires in COVID-19. In the study overall: Samples taken during acute and convalescent COVID-19 were collected in the United States, Italy and Spain. In each case, the material was cDNA or gDNA derived from T cells, B-cell-depleted T cells, or PBMCs.

Per the study methods: How many nucleated cells were present was estimated from reference gene primer amplification. Using immunoSEQ multiplex PCR, the repertoire was profiled, and TCRdb retains in-frame clones only, with some absent. For V, J and clone size, that table is used; D and trimming come from the DNA. The sample lists 380,000 or so clones; 65% to 90% were seen once. This CDR3 has 16 amino acids. J was trimmed by 0 bases and V by 6 bases; bases with no gene match: 6. From germline, CDR1 is ENHRY and CDR2 SYGVKD. The receptor's source is an older woman with COVID-19, enrolled during active disease. The chain employs TRBV10-3 and TRBJ2-2; 8 nucleotides match TRBD1. Source material: peripheral blood. In DNA, the CDR3 is TGTGCCATCAGCCGACAGGGGACGGCGAACACCGGGGAGCTGTTTTTT. This sequence encodes CAISRQGTANTGELFF.